This is a list of T cell receptor beta chains from one sample in a study of blood T cell repertoires in COVID-19. Using immunoSEQ multiplex PCR, the repertoire was profiled, and TCRdb retains in-frame clones only, with some absent. Of nearly 350,000 clones detected, around 83% appear once; the ten largest clones hold around 3%. The material sequenced was peripheral blood. The receptor set was obtained from a man aged 25-40 years with active or convalescent COVID-19. CDR3s include the opening cysteine and the closing phenylalanine or tryptophan. The D gene is left open where the match is weak. The size entry is marked missing in some rows and otherwise reads once, few, many or a size class.

D: -; J: TRBJ2-5; size: -; V: TRBV5-1; DNA: TGCGCCAGCAGCCACTCTAGCGAGGGCGAGACCCAGTACTTC; CDR3: CASSHSSEGETQYF
D: -; J: TRBJ1-1; size: -; V: TRBV2; DNA: TGTGCCAGCAGTGAAGCGCCCGGGTTACCTGAAGCTTTCTTT; CDR3: CASSEAPGLPEAFF
D: TRBD2; J: TRBJ2-7; size: -; V: TRBV28; DNA: TGTGCCAGCAGTTTTCTTGGGCTAGCGGGAGGGCCCTACGAGCAGTACTTC; CDR3: CASSFLGLAGGPYEQYF
D: TRBD1; J: TRBJ1-1; size: once; V: TRBV30; DNA: TGTGCCTGGGATATACAGGGGGGCACTGAAGCTTTCTTT; CDR3: CAWDIQGGTEAFF
D: TRBD2; J: TRBJ2-7; size: -; V: TRBV7-9; DNA: TGTGCCAGCAGAACCACCGGGACTAGCGAGTACTTC; CDR3: CASRTTGTSEYF
D: TRBD1; J: TRBJ2-5; size: -; V: TRBV7-2; DNA: TGTGCCAGCAGCTTAACCGGGACAGGGGGCTGGGAGACCCAGTACTTC; CDR3: CASSLTGTGGWETQYF
D: -; J: TRBJ2-1; size: -; V: TRBV29-1; DNA: TGCAGCCCTTTGATCGGGGGTGAGCAGTTCTTC; CDR3: CSPLIGGEQFF
D: -; J: TRBJ1-1; size: -; V: TRBV24-1; DNA: TGTGCCACCAGTGATTTCCAGAACACTGAAGCTTTCTTT; CDR3: CATSDFQNTEAFF
D: TRBD2; J: TRBJ2-1; size: few; V: TRBV4-2; DNA: TGTGCCAGCAGCCAACAGGTGAATAGCGGGTCCAATGAGCAGTTCTTC; CDR3: CASSQQVNSGSNEQFF
D: TRBD1; J: TRBJ2-7; size: few; V: TRBV30; DNA: TGTGCCTGGGGACAGGGTCTCAACGAGCAGTACTTC; CDR3: CAWGQGLNEQYF
D: -; J: TRBJ1-4; size: -; V: TRBV30; DNA: TGTGCCTGGAGCACCAACATGATGAATGAAAAACTGTTTTTT; CDR3: CAWSTNMMNEKLFF
D: TRBD1; J: TRBJ1-2; size: few; V: TRBV27; DNA: TGTGCCAGCACCCCGGGGACAGCTTATGGCTACACCTTC; CDR3: CASTPGTAYGYTF
D: TRBD2; J: TRBJ2-3; size: -; V: TRBV4-3; DNA: TGCGCCAGCAGCCTCCGACTAGCGGGAGAGTGGGATACGCAGTATTTT; CDR3: CASSLRLAGEWDTQYF
D: TRBD1; J: TRBJ1-4; size: -; V: TRBV28; DNA: TGTGCCAGCAGTTTAGCGGGGACAGCGACTGAAAAACTGTTTTTT; CDR3: CASSLAGTATEKLFF
D: -; J: TRBJ1-6; size: -; V: TRBV4-3; DNA: TGCGCCAGCAGCCATGGTCAGATTTCACCCCTCCACTTT; CDR3: CASSHGQISPLHF
D: -; J: TRBJ1-1; size: -; V: TRBV7-2; DNA: TGTGCCAGCAGCTTCCGCCCGGGGACACATGAAGCTTTCTTT; CDR3: CASSFRPGTHEAFF
D: TRBD2; J: TRBJ2-3; size: -; V: TRBV9; DNA: TGTGCCAGCAGCGCGGGACTAGCGGAGGCCACAGATACGCAGTATTTT; CDR3: CASSAGLAEATDTQYF
D: TRBD1; J: TRBJ1-4; size: few; V: TRBV6-6; DNA: TGTGCCAGCAGTTACTCGACAGGGGGCGACGAAAAACTGTTTTTT; CDR3: CASSYSTGGDEKLFF
D: -; J: TRBJ2-1; size: -; V: TRBV19; DNA: TGTGCCAGTAGTATAGAGTATTCCTACAATGAGCAGTTCTTC; CDR3: CASSIEYSYNEQFF
D: TRBD2; J: TRBJ2-1; size: -; V: TRBV2; DNA: TGTGCCAGTGGGGGGGGATTCTACAATGAGCAGTTCTTC; CDR3: CASGGGFYNEQFF
D: -; J: TRBJ1-5; size: -; V: TRBV13; DNA: TGTGCCAGCAGCGATGGGAGGGCGGAATATAGCAATCAGCCCCAGCATTTT; CDR3: CASSDGRAEYSNQPQHF
D: -; J: TRBJ2-7; size: -; V: TRBV7-2; DNA: TGTGCCAGCAGCTTAACCGCCGTGCGGGCTAGGTGGGAGCAGTACTTC; CDR3: CASSLTAVRARWEQYF
D: TRBD1; J: TRBJ1-5; size: -; V: TRBV9; DNA: TGTGCCAGCAGCCCGGGACAGAACAATCAGCCCCAGCATTTT; CDR3: CASSPGQNNQPQHF
D: -; J: TRBJ2-1; size: -; V: TRBV28; DNA: TGTGCCAGCAATGTAGCTCCCTCAACCTCTAATGAGCAGTTCTTC; CDR3: CASNVAPSTSNEQFF
D: -; J: TRBJ2-6; size: -; V: TRBV7-2; DNA: TGTGCCAGCAGCTTTTCTTCTGGGGCCAACGTCCTGACTTTC; CDR3: CASSFSSGANVLTF